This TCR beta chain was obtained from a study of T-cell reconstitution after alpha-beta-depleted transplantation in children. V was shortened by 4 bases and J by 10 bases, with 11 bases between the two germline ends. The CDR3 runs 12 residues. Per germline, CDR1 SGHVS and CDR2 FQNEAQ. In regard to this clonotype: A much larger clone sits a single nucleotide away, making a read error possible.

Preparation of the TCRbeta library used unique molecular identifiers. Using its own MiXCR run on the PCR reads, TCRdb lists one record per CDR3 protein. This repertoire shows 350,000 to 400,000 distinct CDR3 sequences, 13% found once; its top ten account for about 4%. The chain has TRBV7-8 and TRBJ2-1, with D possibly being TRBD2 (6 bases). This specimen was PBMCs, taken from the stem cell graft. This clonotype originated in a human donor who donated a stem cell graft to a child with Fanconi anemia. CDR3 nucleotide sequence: TGTGCCAGCAGCTCGCTAGCGTGGGAGCAGTTCTTC. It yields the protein CASSSLAWEQFF.